This T cell receptor (beta chain) was captured by sequencing in a study of metastatic and nonmetastatic thyroid tumors. On the study more broadly: Malignant thyroid and benign thyroid patients provided blood and tumor or nodule tissue whose repertoires were compared.

TCRdb re-analyzed the PCR reads through MiXCR. Of tens of thousands of clones in the sample, 20% to 25% were seen once. At least ten counts were recorded for this clone. CDR3 length: 15 amino acids. The junction had 9 bases not matched to a gene; V was cut back by 3 bases and J by 12 bases. The germline V gene has CDR1 DFQATT and CDR2 SNEGSKA (reference sequence). None of the patients had undergone any treatment ahead of thyroid surgery. This clonotype was obtained from a female donor with papillary thyroid cancer or a benign thyroid nodule (not recorded which). Some clones in this sample may be carry-over from other donors' samples. Specimen: adjacent normal tissue. The chain links TRBV20-1 to TRBJ2-1, with 15 nucleotides matching TRBD2. The CDR3 protein is CSARSWTSGRVLQFF. The CDR3 nucleotides are TGCAGTGCTAGGAGTTGGACTAGCGGGAGGGTACTGCAGTTCTTC.